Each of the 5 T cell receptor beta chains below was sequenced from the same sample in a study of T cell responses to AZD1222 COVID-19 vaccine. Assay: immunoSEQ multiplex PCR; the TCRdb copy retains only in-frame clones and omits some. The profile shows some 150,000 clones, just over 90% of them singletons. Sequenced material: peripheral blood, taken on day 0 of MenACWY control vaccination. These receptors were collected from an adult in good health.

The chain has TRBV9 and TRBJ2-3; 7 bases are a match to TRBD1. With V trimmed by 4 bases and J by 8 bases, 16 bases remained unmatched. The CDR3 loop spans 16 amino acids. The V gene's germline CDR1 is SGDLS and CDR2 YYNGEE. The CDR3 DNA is TGTGCCAGCAGCCAAGCAGGGGGACCGGCCCACGGTACGCAGTATTTT. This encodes CASSQAGGPAHGTQYF.

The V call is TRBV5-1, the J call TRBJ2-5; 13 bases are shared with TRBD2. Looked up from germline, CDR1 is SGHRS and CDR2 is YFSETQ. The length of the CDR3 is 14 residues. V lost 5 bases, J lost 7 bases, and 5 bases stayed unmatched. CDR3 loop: CASRAGTSGATQYF. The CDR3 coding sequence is TGCGCCAGCAGGGCCGGGACTAGCGGGGCGACCCAGTACTTC.

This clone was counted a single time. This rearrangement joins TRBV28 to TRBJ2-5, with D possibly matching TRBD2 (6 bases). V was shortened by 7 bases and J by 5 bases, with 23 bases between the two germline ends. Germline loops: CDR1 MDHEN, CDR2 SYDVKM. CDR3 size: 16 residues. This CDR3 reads CASTNLAWGSRETQYF. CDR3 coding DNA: TGTGCCAGCACCAACCTAGCGTGGGGGTCTAGGGAGACCCAGTACTTC. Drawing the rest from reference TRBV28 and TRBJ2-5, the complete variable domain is DVKVTQSSRYLVKRTGEKVFLECVQDMDHENMFWYRQDPGLGLRLIYFSYDVKMKEKGDIPEGYSVSREKKERFSLILESASTNQTSMYLCASTNLAWGSRETQYFGPGTRLLVL.

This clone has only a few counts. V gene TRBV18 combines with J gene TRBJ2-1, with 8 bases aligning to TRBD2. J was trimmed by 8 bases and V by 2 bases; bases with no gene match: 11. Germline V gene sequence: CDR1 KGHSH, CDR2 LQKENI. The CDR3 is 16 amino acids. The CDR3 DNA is TGTGCCAGCTCACCAATAACGGGACTAGTTATCCATGAGCAGTTCTTC. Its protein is CASSPITGLVIHEQFF.

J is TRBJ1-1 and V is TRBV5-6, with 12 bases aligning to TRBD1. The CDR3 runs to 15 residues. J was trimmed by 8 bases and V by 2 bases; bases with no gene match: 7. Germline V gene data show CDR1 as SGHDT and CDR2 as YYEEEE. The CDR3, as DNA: TGTGCCAGCAGCTTCTTAGGGACAGGGGGCAGAGAAGCTTTCTTT. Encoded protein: CASSFLGTGGREAFF.